This T cell receptor (beta chain) emerged from a study of T cells in Graves' hyperthyroidism and ophthalmopathy. Study conclusions and caveats: Blood also contained most expanded thyroid clonotypes above 0.001.

As to this clonotype: Its antigen is unidentified.

Amplification targeted TCR beta CDR3 regions from RNA transcripts. The HTBI primer set served for first-round RT-PCR of the TCR CDR3. MiXCR was run by TCRdb on the multiplex PCR reads, yielding one entry per CDR3 protein. Here the sample spans approximately 250,000 distinct CDR3 sequences, around 24% being singletons. The clonotype comes from a woman aged 35 to 49 with Graves' ophthalmopathy. The sample comprised blood.

The DNA of the CDR3 is TGTGCCAGCAGCCCTCCGGGACGACCGAACACCGGGGAGCTGTTTTTT. It yields the protein CASSPPGRPNTGELFF. V usage is TRBV5-6 and J usage is TRBJ2-2; possibly TRBD1 or TRBD2 for D (5 bases each). The CDR3 is made up of 16 amino acids. V lost 4 bases and J 0 bases, leaving 13 bases between the germline ends. Germline CDR1 reads SGHDT; CDR2 reads YYEEEE.